The 17 T cell receptor beta chains reported below all come from one sample, sequenced in a study of identical twins. TCRdb itself ran the 5' RACE reads through MiXCR, one entry per CDR3 protein. The profile shows fewer than 250,000 distinct CDR3 sequences, around 7.6% of them singletons. The sample also formed part of further work on yellow fever vaccine responses in identical twins.

Sequences were obtained from CD8+ T cells sorted from blood. Every receptor here comes from a woman aged 18-29 years in good health.

This clonotype was seen more than once but under ten times. V is TRBV24-1 and J is TRBJ1-2; D not resolved. The V gene's germline CDR1 is KGHDR and CDR2 SFDVKD. There are 13 residues in the CDR3. V was trimmed by 5 bases and J by 3 bases, leaving 9 bases between them. The chain's CDR3 is CATSASGYYGYTF. DNA of the CDR3: TGTGCCACCAGTGCTTCGGGGTACTATGGCTACACCTTC.

Ten or more counts support this clonotype. The rearrangement uses TRBV3-1 and TRBJ2-3; 12 nucleotides agree with TRBD2. V trimming: 1 base; J trimming: 3 bases; junction bases outside the gene matches: 2. The CDR3 is made up of 16 amino acids. The germline gives CDR1 LGHDT, CDR2 YNNKEL (reference sequence). The CDR3 is CASSQGLAGATDTQYF. The DNA for the CDR3 is TGTGCCAGCAGCCAAGGACTAGCGGGGGCAACAGATACGCAGTATTTT.

This clonotype was seen at least ten times. This chain uses TRBV6-2 or TRBV6-3 with TRBJ1-5; 9 bases align to TRBD1. The CDR3 loop spans 14 amino acids. Germline CDR1 and CDR2: MNHEY and SVGEGT. Trimming took 6 bases from V and 0 from J; bases not matched to a gene: 0. The CDR3 bases are TGTGCCAGCAGGGACAGGGGTAGCAATCAGCCCCAGCATTTT. Amino acid sequence: CASRDRGSNQPQHF.

In this sample, this clonotype turned up many times. The J gene is TRBJ2-7, the V gene TRBV20-1, with a tentative D call TRBD1 (5 bases). V lost 0 bases and J 4 bases, leaving 19 bases between the germline ends. The germline V gene has CDR1 DFQATT and CDR2 SNEGSKA (reference sequence). The CDR3 has 16 residues. The CDR3, as DNA: TGCAGTGCTAGAGATCGTAACTTAGGGGCCGGATACGAGCAGTACTTC. Amino acids: CSARDRNLGAGYEQYF.

The sample holds many counts of this clonotype. The chain joins TRBV12-3 or TRBV12-4 to TRBJ1-3; D ambiguous. Trimming cost V 3 bases and J 0 bases, with 9 bases left between them. The CDR3 covers 15 residues. The CDR3 loop is CASSFWDSSGNTIYF. The CDR3 region has the DNA TGTGCCAGCAGTTTTTGGGATAGCTCTGGAAACACCATATATTTT.

This clonotype showed up just a few times. V is TRBV9 and J is TRBJ2-1; possibly TRBD2 for D (5 bases). Germline assignment: CDR1 SGDLS and CDR2 YYNGEE. This CDR3 has 15 residues. V lost 0 bases and J lost 8, with 15 bases in between. This CDR3 reads CASSVGPDGRDEQFF. CDR3 in DNA: TGTGCCAGCAGCGTAGGTCCAGATGGGCGGGATGAGCAGTTCTTC. The full variable domain, with the rest looked up from reference TRBV9 and TRBJ2-1, is DSGVTQTPKHLITATGQRVTLRCSPRSGDLSVYWYQQSLDQGLQFLIQYYNGEERAKGNILERFSAQQFPDLHSELNLSSLELGDSALYFCASSVGPDGRDEQFFGPGTRLTVL.

This clonotype was observed many times. V is TRBV7-8 and J is TRBJ2-1, with 9 bases identical to TRBD2. The V gene end was trimmed by 1 base and the J gene end by 8 bases; junction bases not matched to a gene: 6. The length of the CDR3 is 15 residues. Germline lookup yields CDR1 SGHVS and CDR2 FQNEAQ. CDR3 bases: TGTGCCAGCAGCTTAGGTAGCGGGAGATCCTATGAGCAGTTCTTC. Its protein is CASSLGSGRSYEQFF.

This clonotype was counted many times. The final CDR3 position lacks the conserved phenylalanine or tryptophan, pointing to a likely read error. No DNA is shown, since the ends of the CDR3 on it are uncertain; the CDR3 is the one TCRdb lists. V is TRBV29-1 and J is TRBJ1-1. The CDR3 is 8 residues long, counting both termini. CDR1 is SQVTM, CDR2 ANQGSEA, per germline. CDR3 sequence reads: CSVEGISP.

The chain carries TRBV27 and TRBJ2-7; D may be TRBD2 (6 bases). V was pared by 5 bases and J by 1 base, with 12 bases between. Germline CDR1 reads MNHEY; CDR2 reads SMNVEV (reference sequence). The CDR3 sequence is 14 residues long. The CDR3 sequence is CASSPMGLSYEQYF. CDR3 in DNA: TGTGCCAGCAGTCCAATGGGACTTTCCTACGAGCAGTACTTC.

The J gene is TRBJ1-1, the V gene TRBV4-1; TRBD1 is a possible D gene (5 bases). The CDR3 contains 15 residues. V lost 3 bases and J lost 5, with 16 bases in between. The germline gives CDR1 MGHRA, CDR2 YSYEKL. CDR3 DNA: TGCGCCAGCAGCCAGAAAGGGGTCGGGGGAACTGAAGCTTTCTTT. Its protein is CASSQKGVGGTEAFF.

This clonotype has a count of ten or more. The V gene is TRBV7-9, the J gene TRBJ2-1; the match to TRBD2 covers 8 bases. CDR1 SEHNR and CDR2 FQNEAQ come from the germline V gene (reference sequence). Trimming cost V 1 base and J 4 bases; bases outside gene matches: 6. This CDR3 contains 16 residues. Written as DNA, the CDR3 is TGTGCCAGCAGCTTAGTAAGAGCGGGAGTGTACAATGAGCAGTTCTTC. Translating it yields CASSLVRAGVYNEQFF.

This rearrangement joins TRBV2 to TRBJ1-1; 7 nucleotides align to TRBD1. The germline CDR1 and CDR2 sequences are SNHLY and FYNNEI. The V gene end was trimmed by 6 bases and the J gene end by 4 bases; junction bases not matched to a gene: 2. The CDR3 totals 12 residues. The CDR3 sequence is CASSRGSTEAFF. The CDR3, as DNA: TGTGCCAGCAGCAGGGGGTCCACTGAAGCTTTCTTT.

This clonotype was counted at least ten times. The chain recombines TRBV5-1 with TRBJ2-1, with D tentatively TRBD1 or TRBD2 (5 bases each). Germline lookup yields CDR1 SGHRS and CDR2 YFSETQ. Trimming took off 4 bases at V and 0 bases at J, with 11 bases between the two ends. CDR3 size: 15 residues. This CDR3 is CASSRGGSSYNEQFF. The CDR3 bases are TGCGCCAGCAGCCGTGGGGGTAGCTCCTACAATGAGCAGTTCTTC. Based on the CDR3 plus reference TRBV5-1 and TRBJ2-1, the full variable domain is KAGVTQTPRYLIKTRGQQVTLSCSPISGHRSVSWYQQTPGQGLQFLFEYFSETQRNKGNFPGRFSGRQFSNSRSEMNVSTLELGDSALYLCASSRGGSSYNEQFFGPGTRLTVL.

V usage is TRBV15 and J usage is TRBJ2-1; 9 positions match TRBD2. The V segment lost 3 bases and the J segment 0 bases; nucleotides outside the gene matches: 6. The CDR3 length is 17 residues. Germline loops: CDR1 LNHNV, CDR2 YYDKDF (reference sequence). CDR3 protein: CATSSVSSGSSYNEQFF. CDR3 DNA sequence: TGTGCCACCAGCAGTGTAAGTAGCGGGAGCTCCTACAATGAGCAGTTCTTC.

This clonotype was seen repeatedly, ten times or more. The CDR3 coding sequence is TGTGCCAGCAGCTCTTCCGGGACTAGCGTAAACAATGAGCAGTTCTTC. Protein product: CASSSSGTSVNNEQFF. The V call is TRBV7-6, the J call TRBJ2-1; TRBD2 agrees at 10 bases. The V segment lost 4 bases and the J segment 5 bases; nucleotides outside the gene matches: 8. The CDR3 spans 16 residues. Germline-derived CDR1 and CDR2 are SGHVS and FNYEAQ. The full variable domain, in which reference TRBV7-6 and TRBJ2-1 provide the parts outside the CDR3, is GAGVSQSPRYKVTKRGQDVALRCDPISGHVSLYWYRQALGQGPEFLTYFNYEAQQDKSGLPNDRFSAERPEGSISTLTIQRTEQRDSAMYRCASSSSGTSVNNEQFFGPGTRLTVL.

This chain uses TRBV3-1 with TRBJ2-7; the D gene could be TRBD1 or TRBD2 (6 bases each). CDR3 length equals 16 residues. V shed 4 bases and J shed 1 base, with 17 bases lying between them. From germline, CDR1 is LGHDT and CDR2 YNNKEL (reference sequence). DNA of the CDR3: TGTGCCAGCAGCCTCGGGGGCGGGACGCGTTCCTACGAGCAGTACTTC. This codes for CASSLGGGTRSYEQYF.

This clonotype was detected many times. The V and J genes are TRBV5-6 and TRBJ2-7; D is unresolved. Germline CDR1 is SGHDT and CDR2 is YYEEEE. Trimming removed 2 bases at V and 6 bases at J, with 15 bases between. The length of the CDR3 is 14 residues. CDR3 loop: CASSFLVELSEQYV. The CDR3 DNA follows: TGTGCCAGCAGCTTTTTGGTCGAGCTCTCCGAGCAGTACGTC.